These T cell receptor beta chains were read from a single sample in a study of regulatory T cells in long-lasting Graves disease. TCRdb ran MiXCR on the multiplex PCR reads and lists one entry per CDR3 protein. The data contain some 350,000 distinct CDR3 sequences, 16% of them singletons. In addition, the sample was reused for a study of T cells in Graves' hyperthyroidism and ophthalmopathy.

The sample was peripheral blood mononuclear cells (PBMCs), taken at new diagnosis, from a patient treated with antithyroid drugs. The receptors come from a young woman with Graves disease. CDR3s include the opening cysteine and the closing phenylalanine or tryptophan. Fields, in order: J gene, clone size, D gene, V gene, CDR3 DNA, CDR3 protein. A D gene is named only where the DNA matches it firmly. The listing skips clone size in some rows; elsewhere it reads once, few, many or a size class.

TRBJ2-7	many	-	TRBV20-1	TGCAGTGCTCCGTCATTTGGGTCGTCCTACGAGCAGTACTTC	CSAPSFGSSYEQYF
TRBJ2-7	-	-	TRBV3-1	TGTGCCGGCAGCCAAGGTGGTAGCTCCTACGAGCAGTACTTC	CAGSQGGSSYEQYF
TRBJ2-4	few	TRBD1	TRBV20-1	TGCAGTGCTGGGACAGGGGGCGCCGCCAAAAACATTCAGTACTTC	CSAGTGGAAKNIQYF
TRBJ1-1	-	-	TRBV2	TGTGCCAGCAGTGACACGGTGGCTTTCTTT	CASSDTVAFF
TRBJ2-2	few	-	TRBV24-1	TGTGCCACCAGTGCCTATCGGGGGCTTAACACCGGGGAGCTGTTTTTT	CATSAYRGLNTGELFF
TRBJ2-1	many	TRBD2	TRBV20-1	TGCAGTGCTAGAGATCCGCCTAGCGGGGACAATGAGCAGTTCTTC	CSARDPPSGDNEQFF
TRBJ1-5	few	-	TRBV4-1	TGCGCCAGCAGCCAATCAGTTTCCAGCCAGCCCCAGCATTTT	CASSQSVSSQPQHF
TRBJ2-4	-	-	TRBV12-3/TRBV12-4	TGTGCCAGCAGCCCCCCGAGAATGAACATTCAGTACTTC	CASSPPRMNIQYF
TRBJ2-5	-	-	TRBV9	TGTGCCAGCGGCCAGGGGTTTCAAGAGACCCAGTACTTC	CASGQGFQETQYF
TRBJ1-2	many	-	TRBV6-5	TGTGCCAGCAGTTACCTCAATGTGGGGGGCGGCTATGGCTACACCTTC	CASSYLNVGGGYGYTF
TRBJ1-6	many	TRBD1	TRBV12-3/TRBV12-4	TGTGCCAGCAGCCGGGGACAGGGCTCCTATAATTCACCCCTCCACTTT	CASSRGQGSYNSPLHF
TRBJ2-1	many	-	TRBV6-1	TGTGCCAGCAAAGGACAGACAGGCTCCTACAATGAGCAGTTCTTC	CASKGQTGSYNEQFF
TRBJ2-7	once	-	TRBV20-1	TGCAGTGCTAGAACACCAGACAGCCCCTACGAGCAGTACTTC	CSARTPDSPYEQYF
TRBJ2-3	-	TRBD1	TRBV4-1	TGCGCCAGCAGCCAAGAGGGGGGACAGGGCACAGATACGCAGTATTTT	CASSQEGGQGTDTQYF
TRBJ1-1	many	-	TRBV6-1	TGTGCCAGCACTCCTAAGGGTCGGGGCAGGACTGAAGCTTTCTTT	CASTPKGRGRTEAFF
TRBJ1-1	-	-	TRBV6-5	TGTGCCAGCAGTTACTCGGGTTTTCGAACTGAAGCTTTCTTT	CASSYSGFRTEAFF
TRBJ1-1	many	-	TRBV3-1	TGTGCCAGCAGCCAAGAGTCCAGGGGAAGCACTGAAGCTTTCTTT	CASSQESRGSTEAFF
TRBJ2-4	-	TRBD1	TRBV6-2/TRBV6-3	TGTACCAGCAGTTCCCTCGGGACAGAAAACATTCAGTACTTC	CTSSSLGTENIQYF
TRBJ2-7	many	TRBD1	TRBV9	TGTGCCAGCAGCCCCGCGGGGGGACAGGGGTTCTACGAGCAGTACTTC	CASSPAGGQGFYEQYF
TRBJ2-3	-	-	TRBV20-1	TGCAGTGCTAGATCCCGAGGCAGGGAGGCGGGCACAGATACGCAGTATTTT	CSARSRGREAGTDTQYF
TRBJ2-1	many	TRBD1	TRBV6-2/TRBV6-3	TGTGCCAGCAGTTACCGACAGGGGGGGCTAAGAGATGAGCAGTTCTTC	CASSYRQGGLRDEQFF
TRBJ2-5	few	-	TRBV7-9	TGTGCCAGCAGCTCCTTTACGAGTCTAGCGCGTACCCAGTACTTC	CASSSFTSLARTQYF
TRBJ2-7	few	TRBD1	TRBV5-1	TGCGCCAGCAGCTTCGCCACAGGGGTTCCCAACGAGCAGTACTTC	CASSFATGVPNEQYF
TRBJ2-1	few	-	TRBV4-1	TGCGCCAGCAGCCCCCAGAGGAGCAATGAGCAGTTCTTC	CASSPQRSNEQFF
TRBJ2-5	many	TRBD2	TRBV20-1	TGCAGTGCTAGTCGCCCTTCCAGACTAGCGGGGAATTCCTGGGAGACCCAGTACTTC	CSASRPSRLAGNSWETQYF
TRBJ2-2	-	-	TRBV15	TGTGCCACCAGCAGAGATCGGCCGGAGGGGGCCGGGGAGCTGTTTTTT	CATSRDRPEGAGELFF
TRBJ2-1	-	TRBD1	TRBV7-9	TGTGCCAGCAGCCGACCAGACAGGGGGATCAATGAGCAGTTCTTC	CASSRPDRGINEQFF
TRBJ2-1	few	-	TRBV28	TGTGCCAGCAGGCCGACCGTGGGCCCTTTGGGGGAGCAGTTCTTC	CASRPTVGPLGEQFF
TRBJ1-1	many	-	TRBV2	TGTGCCAGCAGTTCCTACCAGTTGAACACTGAAGCTTTCTTT	CASSSYQLNTEAFF
TRBJ2-7	many	TRBD2	TRBV10-3	TGTGCCACCATGGACGTGGGAGGGGAGCAGTACTTC	CATMDVGGEQYF
TRBJ1-1	-	TRBD1	TRBV12-5	TGTGCTAGTGGTACAGGACAGGGGGCGAGGAACACTGAAGCTTTCTTT	CASGTGQGARNTEAFF
TRBJ2-1	few	-	TRBV25-1	TGTGCCAGCAGTGAATATAGAGCAGGAGCCTACAATGAGCAGTTCTTC	CASSEYRAGAYNEQFF
TRBJ2-3	once	TRBD2	TRBV9	TGTGCCAGCAGCCCCCAGGGTCTAGCGGGGGGGCATGGCACAGATACGCAGTATTTT	CASSPQGLAGGHGTDTQYF